The 21 T cell receptor beta chains presented below share a single source sample, sequenced in a study of beta chain features in type 1 diabetes. Overall study findings and caveats: Type 1 diabetes patients had moderately but significantly shorter TCRB CDR3s in all four CD4+ subsets.

These receptors lack a known antigen. The entirety of the isolated RNA underwent reverse transcription, so expressed TCRB transcripts were sequenced. This table comes from immunoSEQ multiplex PCR, and its TCRdb copy is limited to in-frame clones, with some not included. The sample holds around 280,000 clones; approximately 16% are singletons and the top ten take roughly 0.015%. Sequenced sample: naive CD4+ T cells from blood. The receptors derive from a man younger than 30 with type 1 diabetes.

The gene calls are TRBV5-1 and TRBJ2-5; D perhaps matches TRBD1 (7 bases). This CDR3 comprises 15 residues. Looked up from germline, CDR1 is SGHRS and CDR2 is YFSETQ. Trimming cost V 4 bases and J 0 bases, with 13 bases left between them. For the CDR3, the DNA is TGCGCCAGCAGCGGGGGGACAGTGTACCAAGAGACCCAGTACTTC. This codes for CASSGGTVYQETQYF.

In its sample, this clone was seen a few times. The gene calls are TRBV30 and TRBJ2-5; D ambiguous. CDR3 size: 12 residues. V lost 0 bases, J lost 1 base, and 3 bases lay in between. From germline, CDR1 is GTSNPN and CDR2 SVGIG (reference sequence). Written as DNA, the CDR3 is TGTGCCTGGAGTGTAGCCCAAGAGACCCAGTACTTC. Encoded protein: CAWSVAQETQYF.

This clone was counted a few times. The chain carries TRBV28 and TRBJ1-2; 8 bases match TRBD1. CDR1 and CDR2 (germline): MDHEN, SYDVKM. CDR3 size: 13 residues. The J segment lost 4 bases and the V segment lost 3 bases, leaving 1 base of the junction unmatched. CDR3 sequence (DNA): TGTGCCAGCAGTTTTGGGACAGGCTATGGCTACACCTTC. Its translation is CASSFGTGYGYTF.

There are a few counts of this clone. V is TRBV27 and J is TRBJ2-7; 10 nucleotides agree with TRBD1. V shed 4 bases, J shed 0 bases, and the junction held 6 bases outside the gene matches. Germline CDR1 is MNHEY and CDR2 is SMNVEV (reference sequence). This CDR3 is built from 16 residues. In DNA, the CDR3 is TGTGCCAGCAGTTCGACGGACAGGGGGAGCTCCTACGAGCAGTACTTC. This encodes CASSSTDRGSSYEQYF.

The sample holds a few counts of this clone. This chain connects TRBV7-2 to TRBJ1-6, with TRBD1 identical over 9 bases. CDR3 length equals 15 residues. CDR1 and CDR2 (germline): SGHTA, FQGNSA. V was pared by 5 bases and J by 10 bases, with 9 bases of the junction left unmatched. The CDR3 DNA sequence: TGTGCCAGCAGCGCCACAGACAGGGGGAAATCACCCCTCCACTTT. Translated: CASSATDRGKSPLHF.

This clone occurred a few times. This chain joins TRBV14 and TRBJ2-1; TRBD1 agrees at 10 bases. CDR3 size: 16 residues. The J segment lost 9 bases and the V segment lost 4 bases, leaving 12 bases of the junction unmatched. Germline CDR1 reads SGHDN; CDR2 reads FVKESK. CDR3 sequence (DNA): TGTGCCAGCAGCCCCTGGGACAGGGGATACTCCCGTGAGCAGTTCTTC. Translation: CASSPWDRGYSREQFF.

The gene calls are TRBV28 and TRBJ2-4, with D possibly matching TRBD1 (5 bases). The CDR3 is 15 residues long. Trimming left V 3 bases short and J 3 bases short, with 12 bases between. CDR1 MDHEN and CDR2 SYDVKM come from the germline V gene. The chain's CDR3 is CASSLPGWVKNIQYF. In DNA form, the CDR3 reads TGTGCCAGCAGTTTGCCAGGGTGGGTCAAAAACATTCAGTACTTC.

V usage is TRBV11-2 and J usage is TRBJ1-1, with a weak D call TRBD1 (5 bases). V was cut by 3 bases and J by 6 bases, with 11 bases left in between. CDR1 SGHAT and CDR2 FQNNGV come from the germline V gene. CDR3 length: 13 amino acids. The CDR3 region has the DNA TGTGCCAGCAGCTTGCAGGGTACGGCTGAAGCTTTCTTT. Its translation is CASSLQGTAEAFF.

This rearrangement joins TRBV21-1 to TRBJ2-7; the table's TRBD1 call for D was not verified on the DNA. TRBV21-1 is annotated as a pseudogene. This CDR3 has 15 amino acids. The CDR3 sequence is CASSKVCTGPYEQYF. The CDR3 bases are TGTGCCAGCAGCAAAGTTTGTACAGGACCCTACGAGCAGTACTTC.

This sequence joins TRBV7-2 and TRBJ2-5; D ambiguous. The V and J ends lost 1 base and 1 base respectively, with 4 bases between them. Germline CDR1 SGHTA, CDR2 FQGNSA. CDR3 length: 13 amino acids. The CDR3 nucleotides read TGTGCCAGCAGCTTAGGAGTCCAAGAGACCCAGTACTTC. Its translation is CASSLGVQETQYF.

The chain combines TRBV5-6 with TRBJ1-2, with a weak D call TRBD1 (5 bases). CDR1 SGHDT and CDR2 YYEEEE come from the germline V gene. V lost 0 bases to trimming and J lost 5 bases, with 8 bases between them. This CDR3 spans 13 amino acids. CDR3 protein: CASSLGGGYGYTF. In DNA form, the CDR3 reads TGTGCCAGCAGCTTGGGGGGCGGATATGGCTACACCTTC.

This clone showed up just a few times. This sequence joins TRBV28 and TRBJ1-2; D gene uncertain. CDR1 and CDR2 from the germline V gene are MDHEN and SYDVKM. This CDR3 is built from 12 residues. The V gene lost 5 bases and the J gene lost 4 bases, with 8 bases spanning the gap. The DNA for the CDR3 is TGTGCCAGCAGTCGGGTCACCTATGGCTACACCTTC. Protein sequence: CASSRVTYGYTF.

The chain is built from TRBV11-2 and TRBJ2-7, with 7 bases fitting TRBD1. CDR1 is SGHAT and CDR2 is FQNNGV in the germline V gene. J lost 0 bases, V lost 4 bases, and 9 bases had no gene match. This CDR3 region has 16 residues. CDR3 in DNA: TGTGCCAGCAGCTACGGGGTGGGGACAGTCTCCTACGAGCAGTACTTC. The encoded protein is CASSYGVGTVSYEQYF.

This clone was picked up a small number of times. This chain joins TRBV5-1 and TRBJ2-3; 9 bases fit TRBD2. The CDR3 contains 13 residues. Germline-derived CDR1 and CDR2 are SGHRS and YFSETQ. Trimming cost V 7 bases and J 5 bases; bases outside gene matches: 5. This chain's CDR3 is CASRTSVGDTQYF. CDR3 nucleotide sequence: TGCGCCAGCCGGACTAGCGTAGGAGATACGCAGTATTTT.

In its sample, this clone was seen a few times. V usage is TRBV11-2 and J usage is TRBJ2-5, with a tentative D call TRBD1 (6 bases). V lost 1 base and J 5 bases, leaving 17 bases between the germline ends. The CDR3 length is 16 residues. In germline, CDR1 is SGHAT, CDR2 FQNNGV. The CDR3 DNA follows: TGTGCCAGCAGCTTAGTTTCCGGGACAAGTGGGGAGACCCAGTACTTC. Its translation is CASSLVSGTSGETQYF.

The chain uses TRBV5-1 and TRBJ2-3, with D unresolved. The length of the CDR3 is 12 residues. Trimming shortened V by 0 bases and J by 3 bases, and 2 bases separated the two germline ends. The germline V gene has CDR1 SGHRS and CDR2 YFSETQ. The chain's CDR3 is CASSLVTDTQYF. CDR3 nucleotides: TGCGCCAGCAGCTTGGTAACAGATACGCAGTATTTT. Supplemented by reference TRBV5-1 and TRBJ2-3, the full variable domain reads KAGVTQTPRYLIKTRGQQVTLSCSPISGHRSVSWYQQTPGQGLQFLFEYFSETQRNKGNFPGRFSGRQFSNSRSEMNVSTLELGDSALYLCASSLVTDTQYFGPGTRLTVL.

This clone was seen a few times. The rearrangement joins TRBV2 to TRBJ1-4, with a tentative D call TRBD1 (5 bases). This CDR3 region has 14 residues. Germline V lookup: CDR1 SNHLY, CDR2 FYNNEI. Trimming stripped 6 bases from V and 0 bases from J, with 8 bases between. Here the CDR3 reads CASRLGATNEKLFF. DNA of the CDR3: TGTGCCAGCAGGCTAGGGGCAACTAATGAAAAACTGTTTTTT.

This clone was seen more than once but under ten times. This rearrangement joins TRBV5-1 to TRBJ2-3, with 9 bases fitting TRBD2. J was trimmed by 6 bases and V by 6 bases; bases with no gene match: 11. CDR1 and CDR2 from the germline V gene are SGHRS and YFSETQ. CDR3 size: 15 residues. CDR3 residues: CASISGTSKSDTQYF. DNA for the CDR3: TGCGCCAGCATCAGCGGGACTAGCAAATCCGATACGCAGTATTTT.

This clone has only a few counts. The chain has TRBV25-1 and TRBJ1-2; tentative D call: TRBD1 (5 bases). This CDR3 has 14 residues. The germline CDR1 and CDR2 sequences are MGHDK and SYGVNS. Trimming removed 1 base at V and 8 bases at J, with 14 bases between. CDR3 loop: CASSELGRAIGYTF. CDR3 coding DNA: TGTGCCAGCAGTGAATTGGGCAGGGCGATCGGCTACACCTTC.

This sequence joins TRBV7-2 and TRBJ2-5; a weak D match, TRBD2 (6 bases). The CDR3 is made up of 14 amino acids. V lost 1 base and J 5 bases, leaving 11 bases between the germline ends. Germline CDR1 reads SGHTA; CDR2 reads FQGNSA. The CDR3 sequence: CASSLVVGRETQYF. In DNA form, the CDR3 reads TGTGCCAGCAGCTTAGTCGTGGGGAGGGAGACCCAGTACTTC.

This clone was seen a few times. This chain joins TRBV19 and TRBJ1-5; the match to TRBD1 covers 7 bases. This CDR3 contains 14 residues. Germline V gene sequence: CDR1 LNHDA, CDR2 SQIVND (reference sequence). The junction had 7 bases not matched to a gene; V was cut back by 5 bases and J by 6 bases. The CDR3 is CASSRGTDVQPQHF. The CDR3 DNA reads TGTGCCAGTAGTCGCGGGACAGATGTTCAGCCCCAGCATTTT. Filled out from reference TRBV19 and TRBJ1-5, the complete variable domain reads DGGITQSPKYLFRKEGQNVTLSCEQNLNHDAMYWYRQDPGQGLRLIYYSQIVNDFQKGDIAEGYSVSREKKESFPLTVTSAQKNPTAFYLCASSRGTDVQPQHFGDGTRLSIL.